This TCR beta chain was observed in a study of Ad26.COV2.S vaccination and SARS-CoV-2 variants. Using immunoSEQ multiplex PCR, the repertoire was profiled, and TCRdb retains in-frame clones only, with some absent. The sample consists of about 350,000 clones, approximately 85% of them appearing once. Treatment reported: around 19 received Ad26.COV2.S at low or high dose, single or two shots; 5 received placebo; per-sample allocation not given. Samples analyzed were those drawn on day 63 after the first vaccine or placebo injection. Trimming removed 4 bases from V and 2 bases from J; junction bases left unmatched: 7. The germline CDR1 and CDR2 sequences are MNHEY and SVGEGT. This CDR3 has 16 amino acids.

Source: peripheral blood, taken in a trial of Ad26.COV2.S vaccine versus placebo. The rearrangement links TRBV6-2 or TRBV6-3 to TRBJ2-7; 11 nucleotides line up with TRBD2. The receptor was isolated from a person between 18 and 65 years old who received the Ad26.COV2.S COVID-19 vaccine or a placebo. CDR3 sequence (DNA): TGTGCCAGCAGTTCCCACCTAGCGGGGGGCGCCTACGAGCAGTACTTC. Amino acids: CASSSHLAGGAYEQYF.